The sequence of this T cell receptor (beta chain) was determined in a study of CD8 T cells in ankylosing spondylitis. Quantitative 5'-RACE with molecular barcodes was used to make the TCR beta libraries. TCRdb reanalysed the 5' RACE reads using MiXCR and keeps one entry per CDR3 protein. The table includes hundreds of thousands of distinct CDR3 sequences, 12% detected once. Study-wide points: Researchers reportedly found disease-linked clones significantly enriched in matched ankylosing spondylitis synovial fluid. CD8+ cells made up the disease-linked clones, which were relatively rare in peripheral blood. Ankylosing spondylitis blood seemed to carry a telltale TCR beta motif made of seven or eight highly homologous variants. Reactive arthritis synovial fluid and blood previously showed some of these motif variants.

This clonotype was observed at least ten times. Its antigen is unidentified. This receptor was identified in a male donor with ankylosing spondylitis. Sequenced input: blood, either unsorted or a sorted T cell fraction (not recorded which).

The CDR3 reads CASRPGQNYEQYF. The CDR3, as DNA: TGTGCCAGCAGACCTGGACAAAACTACGAGCAGTACTTC. The V gene is TRBV7-9, the J gene TRBJ2-7; TRBD1 is a possible D gene (5 bases). The germline V and J ends were trimmed by 6 bases and 3 bases, with 12 bases remaining between them. Per the germline V gene, CDR1 is SEHNR and CDR2 is FQNEAQ (reference sequence). The CDR3 has 13 amino acids.